This T cell receptor beta chain stems from a study of T cells after yellow fever vaccination. Study-level background: Libraries from low-cell-number fractions were prepared with the SMART-Seq v4 Ultra Low Input RNA kit.

TCR cDNA was made by 5'RACE template switching, adding a universal primer site and UMIs. TCRdb itself ran the 5' RACE reads through MiXCR, one entry per CDR3 protein. The repertoire includes a few hundred thousand distinct CDR3 sequences, less than 20% of them detected once, and roughly a sixth sits in the top ten. Findings of the study overall: The secondary response showed a weaker magnitude and a faster peak, day 5 versus 15.

This CDR3 is 14 amino acids long. After removal of 5 bases from V and 9 bases from J, the junction contained 5 bases not matched to a gene. Per germline, CDR1 SEHNR and CDR2 FQNEAQ (reference sequence). Note on this clonotype: Antigen: not known.

The TCR originated in a man younger than 30 who received the YFV17D yellow fever vaccine. This sequence joins TRBV7-9 and TRBJ2-1, with 12 bases matching TRBD1. The specimen comprised PBMCs, sampled about 5 days after the first yellow fever vaccination. For the CDR3, the DNA is TGTGCCAGCAGCGGGGGACAGGGGGCGGTTGAGCAGTTCTTC. It encodes CASSGGQGAVEQFF.